This T cell receptor beta chain is drawn from a study of blood T cell repertoires in COVID-19. Across the whole study: The United States, Italy and Spain supplied acute and convalescent COVID-19 samples. T cells, B-cell-depleted T cells, or PBMCs provided the cDNA or gDNA that served as material.

Original handling: Amplification of reference gene primers was used by the study to estimate nucleated cell counts. Sequencing used immunoSEQ multiplex PCR; TCRdb keeps in-frame clones, though not all of them. V and J calls and clone size are copied from that table; D and trimming were computed from the DNA. The sample shows approximately 160,000 clones, approximately 83% of them seen only once. Germline V gives CDR1 SGHTA, CDR2 FQGNSA. With 5 bases removed from V and 5 bases from J, the gap between germline ends came to 18 bases. The CDR3 length is 15 residues. This clone was recorded once. What was sequenced was peripheral blood. V and J are TRBV7-2 and TRBJ1-1, with D possibly matching TRBD1 (6 bases). The sequence derives from a woman aged 55-75 years with acute or convalescent COVID-19. The CDR3 here is CASSLGPTGQTEAFF. Here the CDR3 DNA reads TGTGCCAGCAGCCTAGGACCGACAGGCCAGACTGAAGCTTTCTTT.